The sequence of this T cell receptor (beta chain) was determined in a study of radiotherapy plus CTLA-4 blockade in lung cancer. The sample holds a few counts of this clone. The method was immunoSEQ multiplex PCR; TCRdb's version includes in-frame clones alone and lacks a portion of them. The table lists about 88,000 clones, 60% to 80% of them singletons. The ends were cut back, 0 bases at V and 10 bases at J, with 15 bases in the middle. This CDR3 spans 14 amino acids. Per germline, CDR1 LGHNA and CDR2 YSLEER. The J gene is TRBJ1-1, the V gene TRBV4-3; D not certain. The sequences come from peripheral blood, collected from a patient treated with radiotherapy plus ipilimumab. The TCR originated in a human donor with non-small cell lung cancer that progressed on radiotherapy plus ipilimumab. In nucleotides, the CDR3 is TGCGCCAGCAGCCAAGAATCAGGATCTAATATAGCTTTCTTT. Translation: CASSQESGSNIAFF.